The 5 T cell receptor beta chains given below trace back to one sample, sequenced in a study of blood T cell repertoires in COVID-19. Libraries were prepared by immunoSEQ multiplex PCR; TCRdb keeps only in-frame clonotypes and omits some of them. The table includes approximately 190,000 clones, under 90% detected once. Sequencing input: peripheral blood. These receptors came from a man aged 25-40 years with active or convalescent COVID-19.

V gene TRBV6-2 or TRBV6-3 combines with J gene TRBJ2-1; 13 nucleotides align to TRBD2. This CDR3 spans 16 amino acids. Germline trimming cut 2 bases from V and 8 bases from J; bases unmatched to any gene: 6. CDR1 is MNHEY and CDR2 is SVGEGT in the germline V gene. The CDR3 region has the DNA TGTGCCAGCAGTTACATCGGGACTAGCGGGAATTATGAGCAGTTCTTC. This codes for CASSYIGTSGNYEQFF.

The chain employs TRBV6-6 and TRBJ1-1, with D perhaps matching TRBD1 (5 bases). Trimming shortened V by 5 bases and J by 6 bases, and 16 bases separated the two germline ends. The length of the CDR3 is 14 residues. Germline V gene lookup returns CDR1 MNHNY and CDR2 SVGAGI (reference sequence). CDR3 residues: CASSKDVGGAEAFF. The CDR3 DNA reads as TGTGCCAGCAGTAAGGATGTGGGGGGTGCTGAAGCTTTCTTT.

The chain joins TRBV12-5 to TRBJ2-7; D is possibly TRBD1 (5 bases). Germline CDR1 LGHNT, CDR2 FRNRAP. Trimming shortened V by 0 bases and J by 5 bases, and 14 bases separated the two germline ends. This CDR3 is 15 amino acids long. The CDR3 nucleotides read TGTGCTAGTGGTTTGGTAGGGCAGGGCGTGGACGAGCAGTACTTC. This translates into CASGLVGQGVDEQYF.

J is TRBJ2-2 and V is TRBV6-5, with TRBD1 matching 8 bases. CDR1 MNHEY and CDR2 SVGAGI come from the germline V gene. The CDR3 consists of 16 residues. V was pared by 2 bases and J by 8 bases, with 10 bases of the junction left unmatched. The CDR3 spells CASSYTQAGGGGELFF. DNA of the CDR3: TGTGCCAGCAGTTACACGCAGGCAGGGGGCGGGGGGGAGCTGTTTTTT.

The chain has TRBV10-2 and TRBJ1-6; TRBD1 aligns across 11 bases. Germline loops: CDR1 WSHSY, CDR2 SAAADI. The V and J ends lost 6 bases and 7 bases, in that order; junction bases with no gene match: 14. The CDR3 covers 18 residues. The CDR3 protein is CASSAYTGTGGGNSPLHF. DNA for the CDR3: TGCGCCAGCAGCGCCTATACCGGGACAGGGGGAGGGAATTCACCCCTCCACTTT.